The source of this T cell receptor (beta chain) is a study of T cell responses to AZD1222 COVID-19 vaccine. On this clone itself: The target antigen is unknown.

Germline V gene data show CDR1 as MNHEY and CDR2 as SMNVEV (reference sequence). V lost 8 bases, J lost 1 base, and 18 bases lay in between. The CDR3 covers 17 residues. This table comes from immunoSEQ multiplex PCR, and its TCRdb copy is limited to in-frame clones, with some not included. The repertoire holds roughly 78,000 clones, around four fifths seen once, with around 3% in the top ten. Findings of the study overall: Repertoires in all cases were sampled only once the peak T cell response had passed. Most donors were white British, females outnumbered males, and clonal diversity was possibly underestimated. Two AZD1222 doses significantly raised spike-specific TCR breadth and depth over controls.

Sequencing used peripheral blood, obtained on day 0 of AZD1222 vaccination. The clonotype comes from an adult in good health. This chain joins TRBV27 and TRBJ1-6; tentative D call: TRBD1 (5 bases). CDR3 protein: CASALGVSYSYNSPLHF. CDR3 nucleotide sequence: TGTGCCAGCGCTCTAGGGGTGTCTTATTCCTATAATTCACCCCTCCACTTT.